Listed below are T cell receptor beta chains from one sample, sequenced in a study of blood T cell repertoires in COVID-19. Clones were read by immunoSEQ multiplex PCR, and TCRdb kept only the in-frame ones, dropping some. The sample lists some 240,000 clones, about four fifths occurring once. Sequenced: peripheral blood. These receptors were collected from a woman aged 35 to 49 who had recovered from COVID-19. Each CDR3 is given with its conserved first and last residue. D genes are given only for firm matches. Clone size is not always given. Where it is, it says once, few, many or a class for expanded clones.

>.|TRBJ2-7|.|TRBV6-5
CASSRSYEQYF
TGTGCCAGCAGCAGGTCCTACGAGCAGTACTTC
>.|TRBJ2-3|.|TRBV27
CASSQGSPSPTDTQYF
TGTGCCAGCAGTCAGGGATCTCCATCCCCTACAGATACGCAGTATTTT
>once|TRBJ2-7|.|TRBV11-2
CASSRQFYEQYF
TGTGCCAGCAGCCGACAATTCTACGAGCAGTACTTC
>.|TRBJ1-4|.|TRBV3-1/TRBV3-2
CASSQSRGAANEKLFF
TGTGCCAGCAGCCAGTCTCGTGGGGCGGCTAATGAAAAACTGTTTTTT
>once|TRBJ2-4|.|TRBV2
CASSEVGIPGFGKNIQYF
TGTGCCAGCAGTGAAGTGGGCATCCCTGGGTTTGGCAAAAACATTCAGTACTTC
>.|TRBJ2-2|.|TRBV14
CASSLSGAITGELFF
TGTGCCAGCAGCCTAAGCGGAGCGATCACCGGGGAGCTGTTTTTT
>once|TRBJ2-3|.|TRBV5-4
CASSSPQERSADTQYF
TGTGCCAGCAGTTCACCACAGGAGAGATCGGCAGATACGCAGTATTTT
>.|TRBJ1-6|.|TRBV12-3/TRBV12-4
CASSQGLGSPLHF
TGTGCCAGCAGTCAGGGGTTGGGCTCACCCCTCCACTTT
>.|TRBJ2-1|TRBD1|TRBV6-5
CASSTDRGPYNEQFF
TGTGCCAGCAGCACGGACAGGGGCCCCTACAATGAGCAGTTCTTC
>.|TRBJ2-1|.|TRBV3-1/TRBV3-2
CASSQDTSVYNEQFF
TGTGCCAGCAGCCAAGATACCAGCGTCTACAATGAGCAGTTCTTC
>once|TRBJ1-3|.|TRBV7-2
CASSPNRASSGNTIYF
TGTGCCAGCAGCCCAAACAGGGCAAGCTCTGGAAACACCATATATTTT
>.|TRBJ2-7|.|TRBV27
CASSFTGSYEQYF
TGTGCCAGCAGTTTTACAGGTTCCTACGAGCAGTACTTC
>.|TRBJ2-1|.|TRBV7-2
CASSLAAIYNEQFF
TGTGCCAGCAGCTTAGCGGCCATCTACAATGAGCAGTTCTTC
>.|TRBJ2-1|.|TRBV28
CASRDQIPNEQFF
TGTGCCAGCAGAGATCAGATTCCCAATGAGCAGTTCTTC
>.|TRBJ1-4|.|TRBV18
CASSPTYNEKLFF
TGTGCCAGCTCACCAACTTACAATGAAAAACTGTTTTTT
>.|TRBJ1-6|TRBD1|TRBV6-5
CASTLDRTNSPLHF
TGTGCCAGCACCCTGGACAGGACTAATTCACCCCTCCACTTT
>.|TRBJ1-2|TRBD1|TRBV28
CASSLGQGSYGYTF
TGTGCCAGCAGTTTGGGACAGGGGAGCTATGGCTACACCTTC
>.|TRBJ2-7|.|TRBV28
CASSSSERSSYEQYF
TGTGCCAGCAGCTCATCCGAAAGGAGCTCCTACGAGCAGTACTTC
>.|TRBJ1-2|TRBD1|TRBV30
CAWSSDRTGGPYGYTF
TGTGCCTGGAGTTCCGACCGGACAGGGGGCCCCTATGGCTACACCTTC
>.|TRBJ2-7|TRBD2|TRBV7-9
CASSKRGTRSYEQYF
TGTGCCAGCAGCAAAAGGGGGACTAGGTCCTACGAGCAGTACTTC
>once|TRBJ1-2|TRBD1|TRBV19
CASSMGRQGSYGYTF
TGTGCCAGTAGTATGGGACGACAGGGAAGCTATGGCTACACCTTC
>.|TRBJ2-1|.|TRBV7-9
CASTGGVYNEQFF
TGTGCCTCTACGGGGGGCGTTTACAATGAGCAGTTCTTC
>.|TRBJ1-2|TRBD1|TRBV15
CATSSRDRGGFGYGYTF
TGTGCCACCAGCTCCCGGGACAGGGGGGGGTTTGGCTATGGCTACACCTTC
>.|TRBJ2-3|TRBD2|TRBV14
CASTTLGAGTDTDTQYF
TGTGCCAGCACCACCCTAGGAGCGGGGACCGACACAGATACGCAGTATTTT
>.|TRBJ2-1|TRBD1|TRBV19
CASSIGQGDVLKQFF
TGTGCCAGTAGTATAGGTCAGGGGGATGTCCTGAAGCAGTTCTTC
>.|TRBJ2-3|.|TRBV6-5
CASSSSTDTQYF
TGTGCCAGTAGTAGCAGCACAGATACGCAGTATTTT
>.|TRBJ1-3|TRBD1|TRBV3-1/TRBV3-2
CASSAYRGSGNTIYF
TGTGCCAGCAGCGCTTACAGGGGCTCTGGAAACACCATATATTTT
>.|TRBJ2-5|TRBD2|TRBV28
CASSSPSGTRWGETQYF
TGTGCCAGCAGTTCCCCCTCCGGGACTAGGTGGGGGGAGACCCAGTACTTC
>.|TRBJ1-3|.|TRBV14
CASSQETGLTMGNTIYF
TGTGCCAGCAGCCAAGAAACCGGCCTAACTATGGGAAACACCATATATTTT
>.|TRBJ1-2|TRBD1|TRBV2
CASENAAGQSIYGYTF
TGTGCCAGCGAAAATGCGGCGGGACAGTCAATCTATGGCTACACCTTC
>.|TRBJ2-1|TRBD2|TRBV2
CASSDPLAGGEYNEQFF
TGTGCCAGCAGTGACCCCCTAGCGGGGGGGGAATACAATGAGCAGTTCTTC
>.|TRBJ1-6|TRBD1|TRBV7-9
CASSPTGGGSPLHF
TGTGCCAGCAGCCCGACAGGGGGCGGGTCACCCCTCCACTTT
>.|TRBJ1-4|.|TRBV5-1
CASSLDREGEKLFF
TGCGCCAGCAGCTTGGACCGGGAAGGTGAAAAACTGTTTTTT
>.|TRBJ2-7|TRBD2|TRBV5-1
CASRKAGEMYEQYF
TGCGCCAGCAGGAAGGCGGGGGAAATGTACGAGCAGTACTTC
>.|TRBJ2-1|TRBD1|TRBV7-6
CASSSPTGSSYNEQFF
TGTGCCAGCAGCAGCCCGACAGGGAGCTCCTACAATGAGCAGTTCTTC
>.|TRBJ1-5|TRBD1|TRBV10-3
CAISQQGNQPQHF
TGTGCCATCAGCCAACAGGGGAATCAGCCCCAGCATTTT
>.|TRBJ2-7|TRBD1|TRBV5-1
CASSQGQGHYEQYF
TGCGCCAGCAGCCAGGGACAGGGTCATTACGAGCAGTACTTC
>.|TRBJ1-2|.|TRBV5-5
CASSLSTILRDYGYTF
TGTGCCAGCAGCCTCTCGACGATCCTGAGGGACTATGGCTACACCTTC
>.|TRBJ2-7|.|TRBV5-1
CASSLDGTIYEQYF
TGCGCCAGCAGCTTGGATGGGACAATCTACGAGCAGTACTTC
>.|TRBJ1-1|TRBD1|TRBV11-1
CASSSETGDLNTEAFF
TGTGCCAGCAGCTCCGAGACAGGGGATCTCAACACTGAAGCTTTCTTT
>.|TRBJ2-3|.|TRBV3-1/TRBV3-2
CASSHPGDTQYF
TGTGCCAGCAGCCACCCCGGGGATACGCAGTATTTT
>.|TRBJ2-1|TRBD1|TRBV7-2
CASSPSLGQGYNEQFF
TGTGCCAGCAGTCCCTCCCTAGGACAGGGCTACAATGAGCAGTTCTTC
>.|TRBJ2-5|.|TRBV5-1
CASSFPEETQYF
TGCGCCAGCAGCTTTCCCGAAGAGACCCAGTACTTC
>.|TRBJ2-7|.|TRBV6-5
CASTYSEGQYF
TGTGCCAGCACCTACTCCGAGGGGCAGTACTTC
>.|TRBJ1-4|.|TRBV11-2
CASSFGAGKNEKLFF
TGTGCCAGCAGCTTCGGTGCGGGGAAAAATGAAAAACTGTTTTTT